The entry below describes one TCR beta chain. Its antigen has not been determined. Base-call qualities are not available, and no considerably larger clone is one nucleotide away. The V end loses 3 bases and the J end loses 6 bases, and a stretch of 6 bases separates them. CDR1 and CDR2 were assigned from the germline V gene (reference sequence) as SEHNR and FQNEAQ. From its cysteine to its phenylalanine, the CDR3 spans 11 amino acids. The kept DNA is CDR3 alone, 33 bases in frame from the first base. Libraries came from the immunoSEQ multiplex PCR assay. The hsTCRB Kit was used according to the manufacturer's protocol to amplify rearranged TCR beta chain sequences. Sequencing of TCRB libraries was carried out on an Illumina MiSeq. The study's processing was this. The kit vendor's proprietary platform handled demultiplexing, trimming and gene mapping. TCRdb retrieved this table from immuneACCESS and kept in-frame rearrangements only. Not all clones are present; in checked studies, unresolved V genes account for under half, and no reason is known for the remainder. The V and J calls and the clone size are those of that table, but D and trimming were determined from the DNA. The sample yields tens of thousands of clones; over 75% were counted once. The ten largest account for about 14% of the sample.

Sample time point, as interpreted from the label and publication: week 23, last vaccination. Each vaccine dose was 300 ug of a 20-mer mutant IDH1 peptide in Montanide, given subcutaneously with topical imiquimod. All donors had newly diagnosed IDH1-mutant astrocytomas of WHO grade 3 or 4 that showed loss of nuclear ATRX. The samples were drawn from NOA16, a multicentre, single-arm, open-label phase I trial in Germany that tested a mutant IDH1 peptide vaccine in humans for the first time. The DNeasy Blood and Tissue Kit was used to extract genomic DNA from EDTA blood for TCRB sequencing. The data are from a study of a mutant IDH1 vaccine in newly diagnosed glioma (dated by TCRdb to the early 2020s). As for the study more broadly: Across visits V03 through V10, patients got a total of eight vaccinations, given in weeks 1, 3, 5, 7, 11, 15, 19 and 23. Peripheral blood was drawn at six visits: V03 (baseline), V05, V07, V10, V12 and V13. In the chemotherapy-containing groups, vaccination started alongside temozolomide cycles, whereas in patients who had radiotherapy alone it started 4-6 weeks after radiotherapy. For exploratory analyses, some 24 treated patients had longitudinal TCRB deep sequencing done wherever samples were available. Prior to enrollment, patients had been given standard therapy consisting of radiotherapy alone, temozolomide alone, or radiochemotherapy with temozolomide, with the combination given to most patients. Of the roughly 33 treated patients, approximately 62% were male and 37.5% were female, and the mean age was roughly 40 years.

What the research found in general, with its limitations: Vaccine-induced immune responses across multiple MHC alleles were detected in about 92% of patients. Selection of PBMC samples for TCRB deep sequencing was based on availability. The authors stated that sample limitations prevented analyses of patient blood samples from being reproduced. Pseudoprogression seemed to be unrelated to changes in the top peripheral T cell clonotypes found by TCRB sequencing.

The rearrangement joined TRBV7-9 to TRBJ2-7, and TRBD2 may be the D gene, going by 5 matching bases. The clonotype comes from a man younger than 30 with glioma. Source: PBMCs, taken from a glioma patient whose treatment included an IDH1 peptide vaccine. In nucleotide form, the sequence is TGTGCCAGCAGCTTTGAGGGCGAGCAGTACTTC. It encodes CASSFEGEQYF.